What follows is one T cell receptor (beta chain) and its context. Its antigen is not known. Germline CDR1 and CDR2: MDHEN and SYDVKM. The CDR3 length is 13 residues. Between the trimmed V and J ends, which lost 6 bases and 1 base, there was a span of 9 bases. The record originates from a study of long-term antiretroviral therapy in people with HIV. Study-wide background: About a decade before 2015, the earliest samples were taken when ART was typically delayed.

Running of the v3.0 immunoSEQ assay took place at survey level. Clones were sequenced by immunoSEQ multiplex PCR, and TCRdb holds only the in-frame ones, with some missing. The table lists 30,000 to 40,000 clones, roughly four fifths of them singletons. Study results and limitations: The clones with expansion before ART were dominant in the repertoire at all time points.

The chain recombines TRBV28 with TRBJ1-1; TRBD1 might be the D (6 bases). The TCR comes from a man aged 18 to 30 with HIV. Source: unsorted PBMCs, taken 0.3 years after starting antiretroviral therapy. CDR3 amino acids: CASSSGQNTEAFF. The CDR3 coding sequence is TGTGCCAGCAGCTCGGGACAGAACACTGAAGCTTTCTTT.